This T cell receptor beta chain was sequenced during a study of T cell changes during pregnancy in multiple sclerosis (dated by TCRdb to about 2019). For the wider study: Changes in the T cell repertoire over the course of pregnancy were examined in this study in women with multiple sclerosis.

The library was built by means of the immunoSEQ multiplex PCR assay. In TCRdb, the immuneACCESS table is reduced to in-frame sequences with V and J assigned. These tables do not hold every clone; where another copy was compared, an unresolved V gene accounts for under half, and the others remain unexplained. In this sample the table shows more than 45,000 clones, about 92% of which occur a single time. The ten largest make up approximately 0.6% of the sample. Cut back by 2 bases and 0 bases, the V and J ends lie 11 bases apart. Reading from cysteine to phenylalanine, the CDR3 counts 16 amino acids. Only CDR3 DNA remains: 48 bases, in frame from the first base. The germline V gene sets CDR1 to SGHRS and CDR2 to YFSETQ. In the case of this clone: Its target antigen remains unknown. Per-base quality was not reported, and no clone a single base away is much larger than it.

The source material was CD4+ T cells from peripheral blood mononuclear cells, sampled after pregnancy. In this chain, TRBV5-1 is recombined with TRBJ1-4; the D gene is not confidently resolved. The receptor comes from a female donor with multiple sclerosis, enrolled in a pregnancy study. The DNA sequence is given as TGCGCCAGCAGCTTCGTCCCGGGGACAACTAATGAAAAACTGTTTTTT. Its translation reads: CASSFVPGTTNEKLFF.